Reported below is one T cell receptor beta chain. Its antigen is unidentified. Germline CDR1 MNHNS, CDR2 SASEGT. V was pared by 4 bases and J by 4 bases, with 4 bases of the junction left unmatched. The CDR3 totals 15 residues. It was version v3.0 of the immunoSEQ assay that was run at survey level. TCRdb's table, derived via immunoSEQ multiplex PCR, lists solely in-frame clones and lacks some. Of under 50,000 clones listed, approximately 94% are singletons. The data were obtained in a study of long-term antiretroviral therapy in people with HIV. About the research overall: First collections came about a decade before the 2015 immediate-ART recommendation. Findings and limits, study-wide: The clones with expansion before ART were dominant in the repertoire at all time points. Transplant donor controls retained higher diversity, though diversity increased after ART. Repertoires with HIV possessed tighter CDR3 length spans than those of controls.

This receptor was identified in a man aged 30 to 45 with HIV. The V and J genes are TRBV6-1 and TRBJ1-6, with 7 bases fitting TRBD1. This sample comprised unsorted PBMCs, obtained approximately 9.5 years after starting antiretroviral therapy. The CDR3 loop is CASSASGQYNSPLHF. The DNA of the CDR3 is TGTGCCAGCAGTGCTTCGGGACAGTATAATTCACCCCTCCACTTT.